This is a list of T cell receptor beta chains from one sample in a study of CD8 T cells in ankylosing spondylitis. Via MiXCR, TCRdb re-called the 5' RACE reads, giving one row per CDR3 protein. The sample contains more than 150,000 distinct CDR3 sequences, 18% of which appear only once. The sample was blood, either unsorted or a sorted T cell fraction (not recorded which). These receptor sequences come from a male donor between 5 and 35 years old with ankylosing spondylitis or in good health (not recorded which). CDR3s include the opening cysteine and the closing phenylalanine or tryptophan. A D gene is named only where the DNA matches it firmly. Clone size is not always given. Where it is, it says once, few, many or a class for expanded clones.

>14|-|many|TRBJ2-1|TRBV10-3
TGTGCCATCAGTTCGACTACTGCCTACAATGAGCAGTTCTTC
CAISSTTAYNEQFF
>12|-|many|TRBJ2-2|TRBV7-2
TGTGCCAGCAGCTCTCGGACCGGGGAGCTGTTTTTT
CASSSRTGELFF
>13|-|many|TRBJ1-2|TRBV6-5
TGTGCCAGCAGTTCGAGCTCCTCGGGGGAAAGAGGCTTC
CASSSSSSGERGF
>13|-|many|TRBJ2-2|TRBV12-3/TRBV12-4
TGTGCCAGCAGCCCTCAGGGGCCCGGGGAGCTGTTTTTT
CASSPQGPGELFF
>16|-|many|TRBJ2-1|TRBV6-2/TRBV6-3
TGTGCCAGCAGTTACTCGATCCCGCAGGGGTGGAATGAGCAGTTCTTC
CASSYSIPQGWNEQFF
>13|-|-|TRBJ2-1|TRBV20-1
TGCAGTGCCACAGAGGACAGCTACAATGAGCAGTTCTTC
CSATEDSYNEQFF
>14|TRBD2|many|TRBJ2-3|TRBV5-1
TGCGCCAGCAGCCCCGGGACTAGAACAGATACGCAGTATTTT
CASSPGTRTDTQYF
>14|-|many|TRBJ2-5|TRBV20-1
TGCAGTGCAACGGACAGAGCCTACCAAGAGACCCAGTACTTC
CSATDRAYQETQYF
>17|-|many|TRBJ2-3|TRBV10-3
TGTGCCATCAGTGAGTCGGTAGGGTCGTCGAGCACAGATACGCAGTATTTT
CAISESVGSSSTDTQYF
>16|-|-|TRBJ2-5|TRBV7-2
TGTGCCAGCAGCTTAGTTGCGGGGAGAGGCCAAGAGACCCAGTACTTC
CASSLVAGRGQETQYF
>17|TRBD1|many|TRBJ2-3|TRBV7-6
TGTGCCAGCAGATCAACCGGGACAGAAGCTAGCACAGATACGCAGTATTTT
CASRSTGTEASTDTQYF
>14|TRBD1|many|TRBJ2-7|TRBV12-3/TRBV12-4
TGTGCCAGCAGTGCGTACAGGGGTGCCTACGAGCAGTACTTC
CASSAYRGAYEQYF
>15|-|many|TRBJ2-1|TRBV6-5
TGTGCCAGCAGCCTAAGCGGATTCTCCTACAATGAGCAGTTCTTC
CASSLSGFSYNEQFF
>15|-|many|TRBJ1-1|TRBV18
TGTGCCAGCTCGGGGACTTCTCCCATGAACACTGAAGCTTTCTTT
CASSGTSPMNTEAFF
>15|TRBD2|many|TRBJ2-7|TRBV12-3/TRBV12-4
TGTGCCAGCAGAATGGGACTAGGAGGGTTTTACGAGCAGTACTTC
CASRMGLGGFYEQYF
>13|-|-|TRBJ2-2|TRBV4-1
TGCGCCAGCAGCCAAGATGTGCGACGGGAGCTGTTTTTT
CASSQDVRRELFF
>16|-|-|TRBJ2-1|TRBV5-6
TGTGCCAGCAGCTTGGCCAAGACTAGACGAGGCAATGAGCAGTTCTTC
CASSLAKTRRGNEQFF
>17|TRBD1|many|TRBJ2-6|TRBV6-2/TRBV6-3
TGTGCCAGCAGTCTCTCGGACAGGCGTCAAGGGGCCAACGTCCTGACTTTC
CASSLSDRRQGANVLTF
>13|-|many|TRBJ1-2|TRBV20-1
TGCAGCGCGAAGGGGGTTGAGAACTATGGCTACACCTTC
CSAKGVENYGYTF
>15|TRBD1|many|TRBJ1-2|TRBV27
TGTGCCAGCACCCAAGAAGGACAGGGGAGATATGGCTACACCTTC
CASTQEGQGRYGYTF
>12|-|many|TRBJ2-2|TRBV19
TGTGCCAGTAGTATGGTGGCCGGGGAGCTGTTTTTT
CASSMVAGELFF
>15|-|many|TRBJ2-7|TRBV9
TGTGCCAGCAGCGTATTGTCCGGGACAAACTACGAGCAGTACTTC
CASSVLSGTNYEQYF
>17|-|many|TRBJ1-5|TRBV12-3/TRBV12-4
TGTGCCAGCACCCATCATCAGACGGACTATAGCAATCAGCCCCAGCATTTT
CASTHHQTDYSNQPQHF
>15|TRBD2|few|TRBJ2-1|TRBV7-2
TGTGCCAGCAGCTTAGTCGTAGCGGGAGAATATGAGCAGTTCTTC
CASSLVVAGEYEQFF
>12|-|many|TRBJ2-5|TRBV24-1
TGTGCCACCAGTGATTCCGGTCCCGCCCAGTACTTC
CATSDSGPAQYF
>15|TRBD2|many|TRBJ2-7|TRBV7-2
TGTGCCAGCAGCTTAACACTAGCGGGGGATTACGAGCAGTACTTC
CASSLTLAGDYEQYF
>14|-|many|TRBJ1-1|TRBV7-3
TGTGCCAGCAGCCCAACGGGGAGCGACACTGAAGCTTTCTTT
CASSPTGSDTEAFF
>13|-|many|TRBJ2-3|TRBV20-1
TGCAGTGCTAGTGCGGACCTCACAGATACGCAGTATTTT
CSASADLTDTQYF
>11|-|-|TRBJ2-3|TRBV20-1
TGCAGTGCTAGAGCGGCAGATACGCAGTATTTT
CSARAADTQYF
>9|-|-|TRBJ2-5|TRBV29-1
TGCAGCGTTTCCGGCCCCCAGTACTTC
CSVSGPQYF
>18|TRBD2|many|TRBJ2-2|TRBV6-2/TRBV6-3
TGTGCCAGCAGTTACCGACGACTAGCGGGAGGGGACACCGGGGAGCTGTTTTTT
CASSYRRLAGGDTGELFF
>15|TRBD2|-|TRBJ2-1|TRBV6-4
TGTGCCAGCAGTGAAGCTAGCGGGAGTCACAATGAGCAGTTCTTC
CASSEASGSHNEQFF
>13|TRBD1|many|TRBJ2-7|TRBV20-1
TGCAGAGCTACAGGGGAGACCTCCTACGAGCAGTACTTC
CRATGETSYEQYF
>18|TRBD2|many|TRBJ2-1|TRBV2
TGTGCCAGCAGTGAAGCGCTTCGGGGACTAGCGGGAGGAAATGAGCAGTTCTTC
CASSEALRGLAGGNEQFF
>14|TRBD1|many|TRBJ2-7|TRBV15
TGTGCCACCTCCCGGGACAGGGGAAACTACGAGCAGTACTTC
CATSRDRGNYEQYF
>17|TRBD2|many|TRBJ2-1|TRBV29-1
TGCAGCGTTGAACCACTAGCGGGGGCCGAATTATACAATGAGCAGTTCTTC
CSVEPLAGAELYNEQFF
>12|-|many|TRBJ2-5|TRBV20-1
TGCAGTGCTATTGACTACCAAGAGACCCAGTACTTC
CSAIDYQETQYF
>14|TRBD2|-|TRBJ2-1|TRBV5-6
TGTGCCAGCAGATGGACTAGCGGTCTCAATGAGCAGTTCTTC
CASRWTSGLNEQFF
>13|-|many|TRBJ2-1|TRBV5-1
TGCGCCAGCAGCTTGGTACTATACAATGAGCAGTTCTTC
CASSLVLYNEQFF
>13|-|few|TRBJ2-1|TRBV20-1
TGCATTCGACCGTCCCTCTCCTACAATGAGCAGTTCTTC
CIRPSLSYNEQFF
>14|-|many|TRBJ1-2|TRBV7-2
TGTGCCAGCAGCTTCGGTGCACACGGGGATGGCTACACCTTC
CASSFGAHGDGYTF
>13|-|many|TRBJ1-1|TRBV18
TGTGCCAGCTCACTCGAACAGAACACTGAAGCTTTCTTT
CASSLEQNTEAFF
>15|-|-|TRBJ2-2|TRBV5-1
TGCGCCAGCAGCTTGGGGGGGGCCGGCACCGGGGAGCTGTTTTTT
CASSLGGAGTGELFF
>13|-|-|TRBJ2-3|TRBV29-1
TGCAGCCCTTTACCGGTTTTGGCAGATACGCAGTATTTT
CSPLPVLADTQYF
>14|TRBD2|many|TRBJ2-1|TRBV4-1
TGCGCCAGCAGCCAAGATTGGGGGGGAGGGAAGCAGTTCTTC
CASSQDWGGGKQFF
>13|-|-|TRBJ1-1|TRBV29-1
TGCAGCGTTTATCGGGAACTGAACACTGAAGCTTTCTTT
CSVYRELNTEAFF
>15|TRBD2|many|TRBJ2-7|TRBV20-1
TGCAGTGCTAGGCTCACTAGCGGGAGTATGAACGAGCAGTACTTC
CSARLTSGSMNEQYF
>14|-|many|TRBJ2-1|TRBV3-1
TGTGCCAGCAGCCTAGGTAACTCCTACAATGAGCAGTTCTTC
CASSLGNSYNEQFF
>15|TRBD1|many|TRBJ1-5|TRBV2
TGTGCCAGCAGGGTGACAGGGCTGGGCAATCAGCCCCAGCATTTT
CASRVTGLGNQPQHF
>17|TRBD2|many|TRBJ2-3|TRBV7-2
TGTGCCAGCAGCTTAGGCGCTAGCGGGAGCTGGGGAGATACGCAGTATTTT
CASSLGASGSWGDTQYF
>15|-|many|TRBJ2-1|TRBV7-9
TGTGCCAGCAGCTTAGCTTATAAGGCTCGCAATGAGCAGTTCTTC
CASSLAYKARNEQFF
>12|-|many|TRBJ1-4|TRBV6-6
TGTGCCAGCAGTTACGACATTGAAAAACTGTTTTTT
CASSYDIEKLFF
>14|TRBD2|many|TRBJ2-1|TRBV5-1
TGCGCCAGCTTACTAGCGGGAGGAGACCATGAGCAGTTCTTC
CASLLAGGDHEQFF
>16|TRBD1|many|TRBJ1-6|TRBV10-3
TGTGCCATCAGTGATGCAGGGGGTACCTATAATTCACCCCTCCACTTT
CAISDAGGTYNSPLHF
>14|-|many|TRBJ2-3|TRBV7-9
TGTGCCAGCAGCTCCCGAGGGGGCACAGATACGCAGTATTTT
CASSSRGGTDTQYF
>14|TRBD1|many|TRBJ2-7|TRBV27
TGTGCCAGCAGTTCTACCGGGACAGCCCTCGAGCAGTACTTC
CASSSTGTALEQYF
>12|-|many|TRBJ2-7|TRBV6-2/TRBV6-3
TGTGCCAGCTCTAGCCGTCCCTACGAGCAGTACTTC
CASSSRPYEQYF